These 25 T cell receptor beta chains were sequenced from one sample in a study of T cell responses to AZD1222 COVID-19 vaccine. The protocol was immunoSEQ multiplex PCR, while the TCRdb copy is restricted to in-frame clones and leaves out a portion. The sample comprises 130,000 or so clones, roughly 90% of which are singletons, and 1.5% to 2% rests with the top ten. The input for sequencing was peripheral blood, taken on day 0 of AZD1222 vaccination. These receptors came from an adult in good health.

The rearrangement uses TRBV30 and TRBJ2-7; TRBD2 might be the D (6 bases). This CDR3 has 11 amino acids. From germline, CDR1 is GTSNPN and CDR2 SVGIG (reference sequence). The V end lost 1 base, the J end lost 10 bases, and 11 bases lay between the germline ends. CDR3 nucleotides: TGTGCCTGGAGTGCTCTAGCGTCACAGTACTTC. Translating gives CAWSALASQYF.

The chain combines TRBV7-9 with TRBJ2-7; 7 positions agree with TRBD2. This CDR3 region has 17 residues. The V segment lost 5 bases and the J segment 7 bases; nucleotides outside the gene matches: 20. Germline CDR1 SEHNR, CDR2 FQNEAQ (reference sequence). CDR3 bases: TGTGCCAGCAGCCCACCCCCCGTGGCGGGAGTTGGTAGAGAGCAGTACTTC. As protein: CASSPPPVAGVGREQYF.

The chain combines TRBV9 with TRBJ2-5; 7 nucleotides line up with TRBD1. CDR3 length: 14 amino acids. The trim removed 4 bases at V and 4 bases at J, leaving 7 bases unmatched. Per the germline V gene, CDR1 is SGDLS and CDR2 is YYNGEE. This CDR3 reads CASSTGTVIETQYF. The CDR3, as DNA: TGTGCCAGCAGCACCGGGACAGTCATAGAGACCCAGTACTTC. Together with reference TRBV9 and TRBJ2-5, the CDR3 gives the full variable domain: DSGVTQTPKHLITATGQRVTLRCSPRSGDLSVYWYQQSLDQGLQFLIQYYNGEERAKGNILERFSAQQFPDLHSELNLSSLELGDSALYFCASSTGTVIETQYFGPGTRLLVL.

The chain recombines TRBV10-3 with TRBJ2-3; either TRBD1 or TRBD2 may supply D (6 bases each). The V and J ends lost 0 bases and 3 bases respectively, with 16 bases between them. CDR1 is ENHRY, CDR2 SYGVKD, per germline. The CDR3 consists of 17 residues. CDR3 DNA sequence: TGTGCCATCAGTGAGTCGGGTGGGGGGCGCAGGACAGATACGCAGTATTTT. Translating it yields CAISESGGGRRTDTQYF.

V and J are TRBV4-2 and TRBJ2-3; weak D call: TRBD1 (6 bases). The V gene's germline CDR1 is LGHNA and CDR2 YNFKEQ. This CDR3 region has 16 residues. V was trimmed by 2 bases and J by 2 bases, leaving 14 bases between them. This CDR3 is CASSQNQGPDTDTQYF. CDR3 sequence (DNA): TGTGCCAGCAGCCAAAACCAGGGGCCCGACACAGATACGCAGTATTTT.

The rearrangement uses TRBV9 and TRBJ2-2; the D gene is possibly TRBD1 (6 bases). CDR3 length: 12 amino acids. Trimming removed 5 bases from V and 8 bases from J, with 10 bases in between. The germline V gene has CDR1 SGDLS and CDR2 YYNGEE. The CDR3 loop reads CASRQGVGELFF. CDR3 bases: TGTGCCAGCAGACAGGGCGTAGGGGAGCTGTTTTTT. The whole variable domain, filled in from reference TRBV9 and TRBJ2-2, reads DSGVTQTPKHLITATGQRVTLRCSPRSGDLSVYWYQQSLDQGLQFLIQYYNGEERAKGNILERFSAQQFPDLHSELNLSSLELGDSALYFCASRQGVGELFFGEGSRLTVL.

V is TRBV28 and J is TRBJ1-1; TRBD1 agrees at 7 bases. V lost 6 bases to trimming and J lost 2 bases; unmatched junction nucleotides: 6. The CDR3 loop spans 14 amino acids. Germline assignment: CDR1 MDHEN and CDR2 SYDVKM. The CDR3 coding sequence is TGTGCCAGCAGCCCCGGGACAGTTAACACTGAAGCTTTCTTT. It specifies CASSPGTVNTEAFF.

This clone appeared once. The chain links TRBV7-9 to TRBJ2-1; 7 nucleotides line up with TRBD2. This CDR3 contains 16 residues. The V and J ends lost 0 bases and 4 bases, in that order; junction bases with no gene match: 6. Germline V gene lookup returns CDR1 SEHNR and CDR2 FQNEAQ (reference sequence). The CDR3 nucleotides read TGTGCCAGCAGCTTAGCTGGCGGGAGCACGTACAATGAGCAGTTCTTC. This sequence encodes CASSLAGGSTYNEQFF.

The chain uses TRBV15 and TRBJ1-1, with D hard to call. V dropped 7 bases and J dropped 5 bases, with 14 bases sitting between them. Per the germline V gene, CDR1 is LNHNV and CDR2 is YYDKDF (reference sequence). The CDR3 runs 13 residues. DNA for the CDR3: TGTGCCACCAAGGGCGAGGTACAAACTGAAGCTTTCTTT. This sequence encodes CATKGEVQTEAFF.

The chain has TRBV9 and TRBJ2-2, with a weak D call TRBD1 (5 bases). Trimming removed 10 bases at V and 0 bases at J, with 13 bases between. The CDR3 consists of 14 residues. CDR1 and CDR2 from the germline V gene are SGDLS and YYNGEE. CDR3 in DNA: TGTGCCGGGGCGCACGACGCGAACACCGGGGAGCTGTTTTTT. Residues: CAGAHDANTGELFF.

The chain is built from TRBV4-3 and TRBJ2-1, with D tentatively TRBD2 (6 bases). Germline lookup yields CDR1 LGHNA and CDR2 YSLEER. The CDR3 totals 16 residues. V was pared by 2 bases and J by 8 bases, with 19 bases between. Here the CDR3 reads CASSQYRGVPVDEQFF. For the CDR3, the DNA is TGCGCCAGCAGCCAATACCGCGGGGTCCCCGTGGATGAGCAGTTCTTC.

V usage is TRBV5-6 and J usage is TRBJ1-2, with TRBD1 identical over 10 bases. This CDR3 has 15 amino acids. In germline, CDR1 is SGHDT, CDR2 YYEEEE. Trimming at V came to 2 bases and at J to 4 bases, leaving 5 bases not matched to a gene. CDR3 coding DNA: TGTGCCAGCAGCTTCGGACAGGGGGAAGGCTATGGCTACACCTTC. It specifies CASSFGQGEGYGYTF.

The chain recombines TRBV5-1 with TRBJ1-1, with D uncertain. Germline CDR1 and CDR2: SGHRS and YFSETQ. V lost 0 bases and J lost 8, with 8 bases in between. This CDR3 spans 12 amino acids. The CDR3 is CASSLAGREAFF. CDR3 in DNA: TGCGCCAGCAGCTTGGCCGGGAGGGAAGCTTTCTTT.

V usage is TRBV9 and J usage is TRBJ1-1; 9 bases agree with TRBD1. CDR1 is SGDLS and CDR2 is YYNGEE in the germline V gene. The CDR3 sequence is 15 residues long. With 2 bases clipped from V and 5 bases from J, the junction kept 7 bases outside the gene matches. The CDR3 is CASSVGQGIRTEAFF. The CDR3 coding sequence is TGTGCCAGCAGCGTCGGACAGGGGATAAGGACTGAAGCTTTCTTT.

The CDR3 nucleotides are TGTGCCAGCAGTCCTAACCAAGAGACCCAGTACTTC. This translates into CASSPNQETQYF. The chain joins TRBV2 to TRBJ2-5; D unclear. This CDR3 contains 12 residues. Trimming took off 5 bases at V and 0 bases at J, with 4 bases between the two ends. Germline CDR1 SNHLY, CDR2 FYNNEI.

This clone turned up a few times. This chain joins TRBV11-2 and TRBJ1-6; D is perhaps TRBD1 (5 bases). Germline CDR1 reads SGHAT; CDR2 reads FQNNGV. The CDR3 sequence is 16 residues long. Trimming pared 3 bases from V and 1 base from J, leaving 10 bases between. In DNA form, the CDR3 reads TGTGCCAGCAGCTTGGAATCAGGGTCCTATAATTCACCCCTCCACTTT. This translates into CASSLESGSYNSPLHF.

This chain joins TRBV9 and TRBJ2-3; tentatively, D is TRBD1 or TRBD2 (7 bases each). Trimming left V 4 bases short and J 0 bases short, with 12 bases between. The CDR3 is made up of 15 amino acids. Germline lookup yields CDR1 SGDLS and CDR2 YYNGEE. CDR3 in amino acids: CASSPGGVSTDTQYF. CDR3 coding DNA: TGTGCCAGCAGCCCAGGGGGGGTTAGCACAGATACGCAGTATTTT.

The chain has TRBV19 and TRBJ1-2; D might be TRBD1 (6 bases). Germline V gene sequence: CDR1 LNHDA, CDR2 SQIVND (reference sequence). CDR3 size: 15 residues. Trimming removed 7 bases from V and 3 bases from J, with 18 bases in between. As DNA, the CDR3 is TGTGCCAGTATTCGTTCCGGCAGGGGAGACTATGGCTACACCTTC. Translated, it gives CASIRSGRGDYGYTF.

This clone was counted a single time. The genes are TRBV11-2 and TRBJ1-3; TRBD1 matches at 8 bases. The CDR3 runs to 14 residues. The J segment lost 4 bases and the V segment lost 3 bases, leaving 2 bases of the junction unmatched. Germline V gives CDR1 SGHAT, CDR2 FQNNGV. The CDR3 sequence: CASSLTGVGNTIYF. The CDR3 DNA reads TGTGCCAGCAGCTTGACAGGGGTCGGAAACACCATATATTTT.

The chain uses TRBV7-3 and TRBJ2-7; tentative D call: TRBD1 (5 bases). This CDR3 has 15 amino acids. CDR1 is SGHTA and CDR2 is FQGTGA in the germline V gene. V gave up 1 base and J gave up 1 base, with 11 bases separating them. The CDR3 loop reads CASSLISGSSYEQYF. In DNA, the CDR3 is TGTGCCAGCAGCTTAATTTCAGGGTCTTCCTACGAGCAGTACTTC. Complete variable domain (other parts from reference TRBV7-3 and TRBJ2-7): GAGVSQTPSNKVTEKGKYVELRCDPISGHTALYWYRQSLGQGPEFLIYFQGTGAADDSGLPNDRFFAVRPEGSVSTLKIQRTERGDSAVYLCASSLISGSSYEQYFGPGTRLTVT.

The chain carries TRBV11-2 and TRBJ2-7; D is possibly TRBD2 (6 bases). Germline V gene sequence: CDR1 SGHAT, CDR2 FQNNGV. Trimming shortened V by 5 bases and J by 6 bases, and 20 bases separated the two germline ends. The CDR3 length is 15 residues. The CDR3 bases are TGTGCCAGCAGCCCAAGGTCGGGAGTCCTTGTCGAGCAGTACTTC. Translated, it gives CASSPRSGVLVEQYF. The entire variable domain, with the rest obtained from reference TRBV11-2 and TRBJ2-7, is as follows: EAGVAQSPRYKIIEKRQSVAFWCNPISGHATLYWYQQILGQGPKLLIQFQNNGVVDDSQLPKDRFSAERLKGVDSTLKIQPAKLEDSAVYLCASSPRSGVLVEQYFGPGTRLTVT.

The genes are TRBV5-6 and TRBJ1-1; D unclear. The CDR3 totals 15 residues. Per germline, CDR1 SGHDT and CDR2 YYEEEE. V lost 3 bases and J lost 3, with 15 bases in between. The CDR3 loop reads CASSSDLEFDTEAFF. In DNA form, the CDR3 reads TGTGCCAGCAGCTCCGACCTCGAGTTTGACACTGAAGCTTTCTTT.

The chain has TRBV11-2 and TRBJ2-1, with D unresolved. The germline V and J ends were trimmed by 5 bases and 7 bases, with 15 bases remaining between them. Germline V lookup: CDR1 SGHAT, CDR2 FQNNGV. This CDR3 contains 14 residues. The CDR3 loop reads CASSPRPALNEQFF. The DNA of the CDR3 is TGTGCCAGCAGCCCTCGCCCCGCCCTGAATGAGCAGTTCTTC.

The DNA for the CDR3 is TGTGCCAGCAACCGCGACTCCGTGAACACTGAAGCTTTCTTT. Its translation: CASNRDSVNTEAFF. The V call is TRBV2, the J call TRBJ1-1; no definite D call. Germline V gene sequence: CDR1 SNHLY, CDR2 FYNNEI. The CDR3 is 14 residues long. V shed 7 bases and J shed 0 bases, with 12 bases lying between them.

CDR3 loop: CASSQTGNNSPLHF. The DNA for the CDR3 is TGTGCCAGCAGTCAAACAGGGAACAATTCACCCCTCCACTTT. The chain combines TRBV28 with TRBJ1-6, with D possibly TRBD1 on 6 matching bases. The CDR3 sequence is 14 residues long. Germline V gene lookup returns CDR1 MDHEN and CDR2 SYDVKM. Trimming took off 5 bases at V and 7 bases at J, with 12 bases between the two ends.